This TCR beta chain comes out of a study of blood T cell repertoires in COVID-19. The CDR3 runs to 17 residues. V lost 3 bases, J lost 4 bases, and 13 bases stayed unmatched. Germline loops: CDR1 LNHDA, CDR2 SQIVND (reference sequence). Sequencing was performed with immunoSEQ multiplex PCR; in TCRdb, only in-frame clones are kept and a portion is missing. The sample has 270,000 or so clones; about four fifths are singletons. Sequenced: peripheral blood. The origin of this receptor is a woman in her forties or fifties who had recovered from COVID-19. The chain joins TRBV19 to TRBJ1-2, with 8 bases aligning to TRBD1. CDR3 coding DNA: TGTGCCAGTAGTATGACAGGGGACCCCCGGACGCCCTATGGCTACACCTTC. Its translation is CASSMTGDPRTPYGYTF. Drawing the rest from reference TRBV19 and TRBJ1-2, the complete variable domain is DGGITQSPKYLFRKEGQNVTLSCEQNLNHDAMYWYRQDPGQGLRLIYYSQIVNDFQKGDIAEGYSVSREKKESFPLTVTSAQKNPTAFYLCASSMTGDPRTPYGYTFGSGTRLTVV.